The 8 T cell receptor beta chains reported below all come from one sample, sequenced in a study of blood T cell repertoires in COVID-19. Produced via immunoSEQ multiplex PCR; TCRdb's table is partial and in-frame only. The table records about 170,000 clones, roughly 86% of them present only once. The sequenced sample was peripheral blood. Receptors were obtained from a man between 65 and 85 years old with acute or convalescent COVID-19.

Concerning this clone: The sample holds other DNA sequences that translate to the same CDR3. The chain recombines TRBV18 with TRBJ2-5; 7 nucleotides agree with TRBD2. The CDR3 consists of 14 residues. Looked up from germline, CDR1 is KGHSH and CDR2 is LQKENI. After removal of 2 bases from V and 2 bases from J, the junction contained 2 bases not matched to a gene. The DNA for the CDR3 is TGTGCCAGCTCACCAACGGGGGGACAAGAGACCCAGTACTTC. It encodes CASSPTGGQETQYF. Looking up the rest from reference TRBV18 and TRBJ2-5 gives the full variable domain: NAGVMQNPRHLVRRRGQEARLRCSPMKGHSHVYWYRQLPEEGLKFMVYLQKENIIDESGMPKERFSAEFPKEGPSILRIQQVVRGDSAAYFCASSPTGGQETQYFGPGTRLLVL.

This chain joins TRBV30 and TRBJ2-1; 8 nucleotides align to TRBD2. The junction had 10 bases not matched to a gene; V was cut back by 5 bases and J by 4 bases. The length of the CDR3 is 15 residues. Germline values: CDR1 GTSNPN, CDR2 SVGIG (reference sequence). CDR3 coding DNA: TGTGCCTGGGTTAACCCCGGGACTAGTTACAATGAGCAGTTCTTC. It is translated as CAWVNPGTSYNEQFF.

This rearrangement joins TRBV29-1 to TRBJ2-1, with TRBD2 matching 12 bases. Germline values: CDR1 SQVTM, CDR2 ANQGSEA. Trimming at V came to 8 bases and at J to 0 bases, leaving 11 bases not matched to a gene. The CDR3 loop spans 17 amino acids. The CDR3 protein is CSWGGLAGFNSYNEQFF. CDR3 DNA sequence: TGCAGCTGGGGGGGACTAGCGGGTTTTAACTCCTACAATGAGCAGTTCTTC.

The gene calls are TRBV4-2 and TRBJ1-4; no clear D gene. The length of the CDR3 is 17 residues. Between the trimmed V and J ends, which lost 3 bases and 3 bases, there was a span of 17 bases. CDR1 is LGHNA, CDR2 YNFKEQ, per germline. CDR3 nucleotide sequence: TGTGCCAGCAGCCAGGCCGCGGCGGGGAGGGCTAATGAAAAACTGTTTTTT. Amino acid sequence: CASSQAAAGRANEKLFF.

This chain joins TRBV28 and TRBJ2-7; 10 nucleotides agree with TRBD2. CDR3 length equals 16 residues. Germline CDR1 is MDHEN and CDR2 is SYDVKM. V lost 3 bases and J lost 0; bases outside the gene matches: 5. This CDR3 reads CASSFTLAGLSYEQYF. Written as DNA, the CDR3 is TGTGCCAGCAGTTTCACACTAGCGGGACTCTCCTACGAGCAGTACTTC.

The chain couples TRBV18 to TRBJ2-5; D gene uncertain. Germline V gene sequence: CDR1 KGHSH, CDR2 LQKENI. CDR3 length equals 13 residues. V lost 2 bases and J lost 5, with 9 bases in between. The CDR3 DNA sequence: TGTGCCAGCTCACCATCCGAGCTGGAGACCCAGTACTTC. Translation gives CASSPSELETQYF.

The chain recombines TRBV19 with TRBJ2-2; no clear D. V shed 6 bases and J shed 0 bases, with 14 bases lying between them. Germline V gives CDR1 LNHDA, CDR2 SQIVND (reference sequence). The CDR3 loop spans 16 amino acids. The CDR3 loop reads CASSSLSRPNTGELFF. CDR3 DNA sequence: TGTGCCAGTAGCTCTCTCAGCAGGCCGAACACCGGGGAGCTGTTTTTT.

The rearrangement joins TRBV6-2 or TRBV6-3 to TRBJ1-1; D may be TRBD1 (5 bases). The germline V gene has CDR1 MNHEY and CDR2 SVGEGT. Trimming took 0 bases from V and 5 from J, leaving 10 bases between them. This CDR3 comprises 14 residues. The CDR3 sequence: CASSYSPGLTEAFF. CDR3 sequence (DNA): TGTGCCAGCAGTTACTCCCCAGGGTTGACTGAAGCTTTCTTT.